These 31 T cell receptor beta chains were all obtained from the same sample, sequenced in a study of blood T cell repertoires in COVID-19. Here immunoSEQ multiplex PCR was the method, and the copy in TCRdb shows in-frame clones only, minus some. Here the sample spans 250,000 or so clones, 89% being singletons. The material sequenced was peripheral blood. All receptors come from a woman in her thirties or forties who had recovered from COVID-19.

The chain is built from TRBV5-4 and TRBJ2-5, with 9 bases that match TRBD2. The CDR3 runs 15 residues. Trimming at V came to 2 bases and at J to 5 bases, leaving 7 bases not matched to a gene. CDR1 and CDR2 from the germline V gene are SGHNT and YYREEE (reference sequence). The CDR3 sequence is CASSFSLAGGETQYF. CDR3 in DNA: TGTGCCAGCAGCTTCTCGCTTGCGGGAGGGGAGACCCAGTACTTC.

The V and J genes are TRBV30 and TRBJ2-1; TRBD1 is a possible D gene (5 bases). Trimming removed 6 bases at V and 0 bases at J, with 12 bases between. The CDR3 has 14 amino acids. CDR1 GTSNPN and CDR2 SVGIG come from the germline V gene (reference sequence). CDR3 in amino acids: CACSQASSYNEQFF. The CDR3 nucleotides are TGTGCCTGTTCACAGGCGAGCTCCTACAATGAGCAGTTCTTC.

Only one count was recorded for this clone. The chain uses TRBV3-1 (or the pseudogene TRBV3-2) and TRBJ2-3, with 9 bases lining up with TRBD2. V was clipped by 1 base and J by 1 base; unmatched bases: 3. This CDR3 is built from 16 residues. CDR1 and CDR2 from the germline V gene are LGHDT and YNNKEL (reference sequence). CDR3 nucleotides: TGTGCCAGCAGCCAAGCGTTAGCGGGGGGCACAGATACGCAGTATTTT. Translation: CASSQALAGGTDTQYF.

The rearrangement links TRBV3-1 (or the pseudogene TRBV3-2) to TRBJ2-7, with 11 bases lining up with TRBD1. The V gene's germline CDR1 is LGHDT and CDR2 YNNKEL (reference sequence). The CDR3 consists of 14 residues. V trimming: 5 bases; J trimming: 3 bases; junction bases outside the gene matches: 3. In DNA form, the CDR3 reads TGTGCCAGCAGCGTGGGACAGGGGGTCTACGAGCAGTACTTC. Translation: CASSVGQGVYEQYF.

V usage is TRBV7-7 and J usage is TRBJ2-2; 7 nucleotides agree with TRBD1. The CDR3 runs 13 residues. Germline V gene sequence: CDR1 SSHAT, CDR2 FNYEAQ (reference sequence). V gave up 6 bases and J gave up 5 bases; unmatched junction bases: 3. CDR3 sequence: CASSYRGTGELFF. The CDR3 coding sequence is TGTGCCAGCAGTTACAGGGGAACCGGGGAGCTGTTTTTT.

The chain carries TRBV6-5 and TRBJ1-3; D gene ambiguous. This CDR3 is built from 15 residues. V was cut by 4 bases and J by 0 bases, with 10 bases left in between. CDR1 and CDR2 from the germline V gene are MNHEY and SVGAGI. Written as DNA, the CDR3 is TGTGCCAGCAGTTCAGTCGACAACTCTGGAAACACCATATATTTT. Residues: CASSSVDNSGNTIYF.

The chain combines TRBV28 with TRBJ2-2, with D perhaps TRBD2 (6 bases). CDR1 and CDR2 from the germline V gene are MDHEN and SYDVKM. Trimming stripped 4 bases from V and 7 bases from J, with 10 bases between. The length of the CDR3 is 13 residues. The CDR3 nucleotides read TGTGCCAGCAGTTCGGGGGATCACGGGGAGCTGTTTTTT. Translated: CASSSGDHGELFF.

The chain carries TRBV6-5 and TRBJ1-6; 7 bases align to TRBD1. Losses at the gene ends were 0 bases for V and 9 bases for J; bases not matched to a gene: 8. Germline CDR1 reads MNHEY; CDR2 reads SVGAGI. The CDR3 is made up of 16 amino acids. CDR3 nucleotides: TGTGCCAGCAGTTACTCAGCGGGCAGGGACAGTTCACCCCTCCACTTT. Encoded protein: CASSYSAGRDSSPLHF.

This clone was found once. CDR3 region: CASSEKLAGGPDEQYF. The CDR3 DNA follows: TGTGCCAGCAGTGAAAAACTAGCGGGGGGGCCCGACGAGCAGTACTTC. The V gene is TRBV6-1, the J gene TRBJ2-7; 13 bases fit TRBD2. Trimming at V came to 2 bases and at J to 5 bases, leaving 6 bases not matched to a gene. The CDR3 contains 16 residues. In germline, CDR1 is MNHNS, CDR2 SASEGT.

The chain employs TRBV6-5 and TRBJ2-2; no reliable D call. In germline, CDR1 is MNHEY, CDR2 SVGAGI. This CDR3 has 11 residues. V dropped 7 bases and J dropped 8 bases, with 8 bases sitting between them. DNA of the CDR3: TGTGCCAGCATCTCAGCGGGGGAGCTGTTTTTT. Translating it yields CASISAGELFF.

CDR3 amino acids: CASSLETGGGYGYTF. The CDR3 DNA reads TGTGCCAGCAGCTTAGAAACAGGGGGCGGCTATGGCTACACCTTC. This chain links TRBV7-2 with TRBJ1-2; 9 nucleotides agree with TRBD1. Germline loops: CDR1 SGHTA, CDR2 FQGNSA. Germline trimming cut 1 base from V and 4 bases from J; bases unmatched to any gene: 4. The CDR3 loop spans 15 amino acids.

In this sample, this clone turned up once. The chain combines TRBV30 with TRBJ1-5, with D perhaps TRBD1 (5 bases). CDR1 is GTSNPN and CDR2 is SVGIG in the germline V gene (reference sequence). The CDR3 extends over 13 amino acids. V shed 0 bases and J shed 7 bases, with 10 bases lying between them. In DNA, the CDR3 is TGTGCCTGGAGTGTCGGGGGGAGACAGCCCCAGCATTTT. It translates to CAWSVGGRQPQHF.

This sequence joins TRBV24-1 and TRBJ1-6; D call uncertain. Germline CDR1 reads KGHDR; CDR2 reads SFDVKD. CDR3 length: 14 amino acids. The germline V and J ends were trimmed by 3 bases and 10 bases, with 12 bases remaining between them. The CDR3 reads CATSDSGSGSPLHF. CDR3 bases: TGTGCCACCAGTGATAGTGGGAGCGGCTCACCCCTCCACTTT.

The chain links TRBV19 to TRBJ2-1; 10 nucleotides match TRBD1. In germline, CDR1 is LNHDA, CDR2 SQIVND (reference sequence). V was pared by 3 bases and J by 11 bases, with 7 bases of the junction left unmatched. This CDR3 has 14 residues. CDR3 sequence: CASSMGQGRLKQFF. The DNA for the CDR3 is TGTGCCAGTAGTATGGGACAGGGGCGCCTAAAGCAGTTCTTC.

V gene TRBV27 combines with J gene TRBJ1-5; D remains ambiguous. Germline V CDR1 and CDR2: MNHEY, SMNVEV (reference sequence). Trimming removed 2 bases from V and 4 bases from J, with 6 bases in between. The CDR3 length is 13 residues. The CDR3 region has the DNA TGTGCCAGCAGTTTAAGTAGAAATCAGCCCCAGCATTTT. It is translated as CASSLSRNQPQHF.

This rearrangement joins TRBV10-2 to TRBJ2-7; 11 bases agree with TRBD2. Germline lookup yields CDR1 WSHSY and CDR2 SAAADI. The CDR3 runs to 14 residues. Trimming cost V 5 bases and J 6 bases; bases outside gene matches: 6. The CDR3 DNA is TGCGCCAGCAGTCCGGGACTAGCGGCTCCCGAGCAGTACTTC. Translating it yields CASSPGLAAPEQYF.

This chain uses TRBV7-6 with TRBJ2-6, with 10 bases lining up with TRBD2. Trimming at V came to 1 base and at J to 2 bases, leaving 5 bases not matched to a gene. This CDR3 contains 18 residues. The V gene's germline CDR1 is SGHVS and CDR2 FNYEAQ. The CDR3 DNA is TGTGCCAGCAGCTTAGGTCTCACTAGCGGGACTGGGGCCAACGTCCTGACTTTC. Protein product: CASSLGLTSGTGANVLTF.

The chain is built from TRBV5-5 and TRBJ2-7; 9 bases line up with TRBD1. J gave up 3 bases and V 5 bases, and 6 bases lay outside the gene matches. CDR1 is SGHKS and CDR2 is YYEKEE in the germline V gene (reference sequence). CDR3 length: 14 residues. The DNA for the CDR3 is TGTGCCAGCAGAACCCCGGGACAGGGCTACGAGCAGTACTTC. Translation gives CASRTPGQGYEQYF.

The sample holds one count of this clone. This chain joins TRBV5-5 and TRBJ2-7; D may be TRBD1 (5 bases). Germline values: CDR1 SGHKS, CDR2 YYEKEE (reference sequence). With 1 base removed from V and 5 bases from J, the gap between germline ends came to 19 bases. This CDR3 has 16 amino acids. The CDR3 DNA sequence: TGTGCCAGCAGCTTGTTGTCCCCAGGGATCGGCGACGAGCAGTACTTC. Translation gives CASSLLSPGIGDEQYF.

The sample holds one count of this clone. The chain joins TRBV2 to TRBJ2-3, with TRBD1 identical over 9 bases. Trimming cost V 2 bases and J 4 bases; bases outside gene matches: 1. Germline V gives CDR1 SNHLY, CDR2 FYNNEI. This CDR3 has 14 residues. CDR3 loop: CASSETGGADTQYF. The CDR3 DNA sequence: TGTGCCAGCAGTGAAACAGGGGGCGCAGATACGCAGTATTTT.

V usage is TRBV23-1 and J usage is TRBJ2-5; 14 bases align to TRBD2. TRBV23-1 is labeled an ORF, and its function is uncertain. The CDR3 is 18 residues long. After removal of 0 bases from V and 4 bases from J, the junction contained 7 bases not matched to a gene. CDR3 in DNA: TGCGCCAGCAGTCAATCGAGACTAGCGGGAGGGCCGTTAGAGACCCAGTACTTC. Translating it yields CASSQSRLAGGPLETQYF.

The V call is TRBV3-1 (or the pseudogene TRBV3-2), the J call TRBJ1-5; no reliable D call. V lost 3 bases and J 1 base, leaving 7 bases between the germline ends. The length of the CDR3 is 14 residues. Germline V CDR1 and CDR2: LGHDT, YNNKEL (reference sequence). In nucleotides, the CDR3 is TGTGCCAGCAGCCAGGGCAGAAGCAATCAGCCCCAGCATTTT. As protein: CASSQGRSNQPQHF.

The J gene is TRBJ1-1, the V gene TRBV11-2; unclear D gene. The CDR3 sequence is 14 residues long. The ends were cut back, 5 bases at V and 6 bases at J, with 16 bases in the middle. Germline loops: CDR1 SGHAT, CDR2 FQNNGV. For the CDR3, the DNA is TGTGCCAGCAGCCCCCAGGTGCCAACGGCTGAAGCTTTCTTT. Its protein is CASSPQVPTAEAFF.

This clone was seen once. The gene calls are TRBV27 and TRBJ1-1; D call uncertain. This CDR3 is built from 14 residues. CDR1 is MNHEY and CDR2 is SMNVEV in the germline V gene (reference sequence). V lost 8 bases to trimming and J lost 2 bases, with 15 bases between them. The CDR3 sequence: CASVLLTINTEAFF. CDR3 in DNA: TGTGCCAGCGTCCTCTTGACTATTAACACTGAAGCTTTCTTT.

The chain has TRBV25-1 and TRBJ1-2; the D is unclear. CDR1 is MGHDK and CDR2 is SYGVNS in the germline V gene. CDR3 length: 11 amino acids. V lost 5 bases, J lost 8 bases, and 9 bases lay in between. CDR3 in DNA: TGTGCCAGCAGTCGAGGTCACGGCTACACCTTC. It translates to CASSRGHGYTF.

This clone appeared once. The chain uses TRBV6-2 or TRBV6-3 and TRBJ1-1, with TRBD1 as a possible D gene (6 bases). Trimming removed 4 bases from V and 7 bases from J, with 10 bases in between. The CDR3 is made up of 12 amino acids. CDR1 is MNHEY and CDR2 is SVGEGT in the germline V gene. CDR3 sequence (DNA): TGTGCCAGCAGTTCACCGACAGGTGAAGCTTTCTTT. Amino acid sequence: CASSSPTGEAFF.

This clone was found once. The CDR3 region has the DNA TGTGCCAGCAGCTTCTCCGGGACAGGGGTAGGCTACACCTTC. Residues: CASSFSGTGVGYTF. This chain joins TRBV5-4 and TRBJ1-2, with TRBD1 identical over 10 bases. In germline, CDR1 is SGHNT, CDR2 YYREEE (reference sequence). Trimming took 2 bases from V and 8 from J; bases not matched to a gene: 6. The CDR3 is 14 residues long.

The J gene is TRBJ2-1, the V gene TRBV19, with 9 bases aligning to TRBD1. Germline loops: CDR1 LNHDA, CDR2 SQIVND (reference sequence). The CDR3 is 15 amino acids. The junction had 12 bases not matched to a gene; V was cut back by 6 bases and J by 9 bases. The CDR3 here is CASRARDRVGGEQFF. CDR3 nucleotides: TGTGCCAGTAGGGCCCGGGACAGGGTAGGTGGTGAGCAGTTCTTC.

This clone occurred a few times. Other DNA sequences of this sample code for an identical CDR3. J is TRBJ2-7 and V is TRBV4-1; TRBD1 matches at 9 bases. The germline V gene has CDR1 MGHRA and CDR2 YSYEKL. The CDR3 runs to 15 residues. V shed 4 bases and J 1 base; nucleotides not matched to a gene: 5. This CDR3 reads CASSPGTGSSYEQYF. CDR3 sequence (DNA): TGCGCCAGCAGCCCGGGGACAGGGTCATCCTACGAGCAGTACTTC.

This chain joins TRBV4-3 and TRBJ2-3; no definite D call. Germline values: CDR1 LGHNA, CDR2 YSLEER. This CDR3 comprises 14 residues. V was pared by 1 base and J by 4 bases, with 9 bases between. The DNA of the CDR3 is TGCGCCAGCAGCCAAGTTCTGTCGGCAGATACGCAGTATTTT. Its translation: CASSQVLSADTQYF.

About this clone itself: At one of its ends the junction is not consistent with the germline gene, which may arise from a read error. The chain couples TRBV7-2 to TRBJ2-3; 9 bases map to TRBD2. CDR3 length: 14 amino acids. CDR1 SGHTA and CDR2 FQGNSA come from the germline V gene. The CDR3 is CGLARDGVTDTQYF. CDR3 DNA: TGCGGACTAGCGCGCGACGGGGTCACAGATACGCAGTATTTT.